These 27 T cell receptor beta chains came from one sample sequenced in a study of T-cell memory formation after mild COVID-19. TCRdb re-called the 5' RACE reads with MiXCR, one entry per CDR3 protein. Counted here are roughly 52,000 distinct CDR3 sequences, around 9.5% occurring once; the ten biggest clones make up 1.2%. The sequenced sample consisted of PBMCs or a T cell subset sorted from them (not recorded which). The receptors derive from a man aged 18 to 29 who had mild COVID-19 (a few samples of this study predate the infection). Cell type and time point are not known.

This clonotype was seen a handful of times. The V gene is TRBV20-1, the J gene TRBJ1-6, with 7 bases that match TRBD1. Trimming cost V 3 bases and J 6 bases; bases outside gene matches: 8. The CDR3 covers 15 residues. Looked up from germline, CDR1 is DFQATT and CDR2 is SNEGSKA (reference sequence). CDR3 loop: CSASGGGFSNSPLHF. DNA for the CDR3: TGCAGTGCTAGCGGAGGGGGCTTCTCTAATTCACCCCTCCACTTT.

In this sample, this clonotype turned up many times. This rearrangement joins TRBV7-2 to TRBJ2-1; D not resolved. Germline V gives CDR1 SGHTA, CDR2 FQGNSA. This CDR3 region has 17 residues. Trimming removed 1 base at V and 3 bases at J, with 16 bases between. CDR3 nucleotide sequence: TGTGCCAGCAGCTTAGAGTCCCGGACGCCCCGCTACAATGAGCAGTTCTTC. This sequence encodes CASSLESRTPRYNEQFF. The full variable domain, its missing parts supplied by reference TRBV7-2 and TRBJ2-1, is GAGVSQSPSNKVTEKGKDVELRCDPISGHTALYWYRQSLGQGLEFLIYFQGNSAPDKSGLPSDRFSAERTGGSVSTLTIQRTQQEDSAVYLCASSLESRTPRYNEQFFGPGTRLTVL.

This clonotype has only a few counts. The CDR3 spells CASSQEFMAVQGYTF. CDR3 bases: TGTGCCAGCAGCCAAGAGTTCATGGCAGTTCAGGGGTACACCTTC. J is TRBJ1-2 and V is TRBV14; TRBD1 might be the D (6 bases). CDR3 length: 15 residues. V gave up 0 bases and J gave up 11 bases, with 19 bases separating them. Germline CDR1 and CDR2: SGHDN and FVKESK.

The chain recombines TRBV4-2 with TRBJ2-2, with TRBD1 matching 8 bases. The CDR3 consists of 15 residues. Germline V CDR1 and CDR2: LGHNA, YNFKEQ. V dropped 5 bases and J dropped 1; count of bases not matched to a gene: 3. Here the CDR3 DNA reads TGTGCCAGCAGCGCCGGACAGGGGAACACCGGGGAGCTGTTTTTT. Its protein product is CASSAGQGNTGELFF.

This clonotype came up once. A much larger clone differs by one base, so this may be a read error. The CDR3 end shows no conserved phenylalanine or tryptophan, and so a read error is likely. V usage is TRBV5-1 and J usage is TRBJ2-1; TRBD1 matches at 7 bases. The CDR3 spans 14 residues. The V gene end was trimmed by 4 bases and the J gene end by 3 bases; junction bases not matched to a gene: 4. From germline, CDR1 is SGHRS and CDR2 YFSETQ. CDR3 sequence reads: CASSTQGVYNEQFL. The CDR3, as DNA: TGCGCCAGCAGCACCCAGGGGGTCTACAATGAGCAGTTCTTA.

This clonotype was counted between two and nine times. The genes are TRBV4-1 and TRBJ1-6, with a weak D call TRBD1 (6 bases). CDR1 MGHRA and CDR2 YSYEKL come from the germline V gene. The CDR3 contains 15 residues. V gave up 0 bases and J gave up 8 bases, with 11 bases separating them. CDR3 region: CASSQEVTGDSPLHF. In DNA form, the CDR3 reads TGCGCCAGCAGCCAAGAGGTGACAGGAGATTCACCCCTCCACTTT.

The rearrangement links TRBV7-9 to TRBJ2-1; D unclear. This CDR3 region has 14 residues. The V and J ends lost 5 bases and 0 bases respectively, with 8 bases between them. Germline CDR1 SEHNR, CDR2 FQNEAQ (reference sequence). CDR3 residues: CASSPFGSYNEQFF. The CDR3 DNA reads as TGTGCCAGCAGCCCGTTTGGCTCCTACAATGAGCAGTTCTTC.

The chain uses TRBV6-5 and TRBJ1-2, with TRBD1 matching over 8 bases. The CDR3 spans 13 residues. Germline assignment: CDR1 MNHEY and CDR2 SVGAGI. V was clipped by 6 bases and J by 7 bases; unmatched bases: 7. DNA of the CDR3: TGTGCCAGCAGGGAGCCAGGGACAGGTGGCTACACCTTC. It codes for CASREPGTGGYTF.

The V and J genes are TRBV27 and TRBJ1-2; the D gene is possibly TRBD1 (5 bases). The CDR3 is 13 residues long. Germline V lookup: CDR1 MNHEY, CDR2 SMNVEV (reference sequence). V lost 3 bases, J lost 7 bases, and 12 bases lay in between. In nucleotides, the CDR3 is TGTGCCAGCAGTTTGCGGGTGGACACTGGCTACACCTTC. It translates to CASSLRVDTGYTF.

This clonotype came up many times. The CDR3 sequence: CASSKVNSYEQYF. The CDR3 nucleotides read TGTGCCAGCAGCAAAGTCAACTCCTACGAGCAGTACTTC. This chain joins TRBV21-1 and TRBJ2-7. TRBV21-1 is a recognized pseudogene. The CDR3 is made up of 13 amino acids.

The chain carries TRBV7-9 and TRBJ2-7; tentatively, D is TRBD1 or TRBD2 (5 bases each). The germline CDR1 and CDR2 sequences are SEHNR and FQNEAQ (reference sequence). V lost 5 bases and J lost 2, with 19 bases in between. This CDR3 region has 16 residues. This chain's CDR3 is CASSPHGASLTYEQYF. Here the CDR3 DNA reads TGTGCCAGCAGCCCTCATGGGGCTAGCCTAACCTACGAGCAGTACTTC.

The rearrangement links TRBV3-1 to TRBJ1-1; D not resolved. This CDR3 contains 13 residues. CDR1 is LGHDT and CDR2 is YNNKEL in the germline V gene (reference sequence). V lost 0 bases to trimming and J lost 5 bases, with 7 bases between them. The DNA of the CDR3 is TGTGCCAGCAGCCAAGAAAGACGGACTGAAGCTTTCTTT. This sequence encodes CASSQERRTEAFF.

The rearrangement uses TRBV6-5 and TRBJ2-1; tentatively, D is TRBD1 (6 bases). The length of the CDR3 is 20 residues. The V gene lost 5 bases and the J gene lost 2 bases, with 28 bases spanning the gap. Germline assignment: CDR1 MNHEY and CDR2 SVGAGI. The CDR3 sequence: CASSTQFGNRVRSTYNEQFF. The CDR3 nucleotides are TGTGCCAGCAGTACCCAGTTCGGTAACAGGGTAAGGAGCACCTACAATGAGCAGTTCTTC.

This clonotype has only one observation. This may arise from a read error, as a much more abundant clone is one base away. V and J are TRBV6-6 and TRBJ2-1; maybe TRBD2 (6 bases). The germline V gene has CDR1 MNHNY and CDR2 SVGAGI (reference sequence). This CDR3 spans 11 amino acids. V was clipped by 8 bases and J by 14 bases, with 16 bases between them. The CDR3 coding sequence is TGTGCCAGCTCCCCTCGGGACTCGAAGTTCTTC. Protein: CASSPRDSKFF.

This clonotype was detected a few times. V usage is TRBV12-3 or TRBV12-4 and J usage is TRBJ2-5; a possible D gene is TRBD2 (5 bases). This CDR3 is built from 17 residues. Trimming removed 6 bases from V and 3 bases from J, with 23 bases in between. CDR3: CASSPRAGIKAEETQYF. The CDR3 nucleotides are TGTGCCAGCAGCCCCCGGGCAGGCATAAAAGCGGAAGAGACCCAGTACTTC.

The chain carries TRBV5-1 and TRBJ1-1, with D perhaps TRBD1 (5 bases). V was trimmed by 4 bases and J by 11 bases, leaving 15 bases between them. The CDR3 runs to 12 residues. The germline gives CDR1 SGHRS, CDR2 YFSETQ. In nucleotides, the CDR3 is TGCGCCAGCAGCACGGGGGGTTTCGTGGCTTTCTTT. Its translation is CASSTGGFVAFF.

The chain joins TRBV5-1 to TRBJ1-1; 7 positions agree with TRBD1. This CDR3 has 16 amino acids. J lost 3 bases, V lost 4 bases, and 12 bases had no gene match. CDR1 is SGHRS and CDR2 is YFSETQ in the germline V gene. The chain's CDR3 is CASSPVTGIGDTEAFF. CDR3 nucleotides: TGCGCCAGCAGCCCCGTGACAGGGATTGGGGACACTGAAGCTTTCTTT.

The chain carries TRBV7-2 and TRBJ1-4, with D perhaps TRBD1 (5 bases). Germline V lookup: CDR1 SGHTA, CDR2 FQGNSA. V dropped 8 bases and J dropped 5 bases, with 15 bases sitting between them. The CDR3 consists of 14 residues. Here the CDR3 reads CASGTPARNEKLFF. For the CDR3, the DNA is TGTGCCAGCGGGACTCCCGCTCGGAATGAAAAACTGTTTTTT. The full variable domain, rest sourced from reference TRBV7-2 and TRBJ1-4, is GAGVSQSPSNKVTEKGKDVELRCDPISGHTALYWYRQSLGQGLEFLIYFQGNSAPDKSGLPSDRFSAERTGGSVSTLTIQRTQQEDSAVYLCASGTPARNEKLFFGSGTQLSVL.

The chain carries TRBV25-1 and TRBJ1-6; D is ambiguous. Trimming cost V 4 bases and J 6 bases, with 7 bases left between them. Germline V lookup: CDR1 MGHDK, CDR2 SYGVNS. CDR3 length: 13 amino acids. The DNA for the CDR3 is TGTGCCAGCAGTGTCAGCACTAATTCACCCCTCCACTTT. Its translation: CASSVSTNSPLHF.

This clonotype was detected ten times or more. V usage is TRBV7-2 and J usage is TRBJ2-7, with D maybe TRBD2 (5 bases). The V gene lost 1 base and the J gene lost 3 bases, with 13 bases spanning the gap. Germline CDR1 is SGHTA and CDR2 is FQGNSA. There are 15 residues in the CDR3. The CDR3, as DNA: TGTGCCAGCAGCTTAGTCGGTTCGGGGTTCTACGAGCAGTACGTC. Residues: CASSLVGSGFYEQYV.

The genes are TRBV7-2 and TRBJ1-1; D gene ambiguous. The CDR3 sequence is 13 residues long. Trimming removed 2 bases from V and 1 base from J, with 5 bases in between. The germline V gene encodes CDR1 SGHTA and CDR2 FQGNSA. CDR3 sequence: CASSLYGNTEAFF. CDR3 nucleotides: TGTGCCAGCAGCTTATACGGGAACACTGAAGCTTTCTTT.

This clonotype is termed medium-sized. In nucleotides, the CDR3 is TGTGCCAGCAGCTTAGATGGCGGGAATCAGCCCCAGCATTTT. As protein: CASSLDGGNQPQHF. The chain employs TRBV11-2 and TRBJ1-5; no reliable D call. V was trimmed by 0 bases and J by 4 bases, leaving 7 bases between them. Germline CDR1 and CDR2: SGHAT and FQNNGV. The CDR3 totals 14 residues.

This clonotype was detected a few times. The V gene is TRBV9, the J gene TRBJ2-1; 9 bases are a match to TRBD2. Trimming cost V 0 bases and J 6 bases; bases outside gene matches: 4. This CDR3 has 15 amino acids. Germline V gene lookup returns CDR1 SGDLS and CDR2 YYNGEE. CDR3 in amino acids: CASSVASGETNEQFF. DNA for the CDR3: TGTGCCAGCAGCGTAGCTAGCGGGGAGACCAATGAGCAGTTCTTC. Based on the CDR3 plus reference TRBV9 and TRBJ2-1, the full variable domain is DSGVTQTPKHLITATGQRVTLRCSPRSGDLSVYWYQQSLDQGLQFLIQYYNGEERAKGNILERFSAQQFPDLHSELNLSSLELGDSALYFCASSVASGETNEQFFGPGTRLTVL.

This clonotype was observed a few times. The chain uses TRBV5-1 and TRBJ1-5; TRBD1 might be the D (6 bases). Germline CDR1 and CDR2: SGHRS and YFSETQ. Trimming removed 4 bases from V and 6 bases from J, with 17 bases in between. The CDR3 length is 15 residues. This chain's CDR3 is CASSTSGTTGQPQHF. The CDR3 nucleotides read TGCGCCAGCAGCACCTCCGGGACAACGGGTCAGCCCCAGCATTTT.

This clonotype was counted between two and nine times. CDR3 region: CASSLFEGLRAPKKPNTDTQYF. DNA of the CDR3: TGTGCCAGCTCACTGTTTGAGGGGCTGCGAGCCCCGAAGAAGCCGAACACAGATACGCAGTATTTT. The chain employs TRBV18 and TRBJ2-3; D could derive from TRBD1 or TRBD2 (5 bases each). The CDR3 sequence is 22 residues long. V lost 4 bases and J 2 bases, leaving 34 bases between the germline ends. CDR1 KGHSH and CDR2 LQKENI come from the germline V gene.

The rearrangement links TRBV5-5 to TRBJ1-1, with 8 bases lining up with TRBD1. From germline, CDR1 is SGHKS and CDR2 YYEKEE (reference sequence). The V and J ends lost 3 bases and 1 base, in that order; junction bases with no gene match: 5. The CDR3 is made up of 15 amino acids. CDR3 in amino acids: CASSSRDRRNTEAFF. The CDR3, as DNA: TGTGCCAGCAGCTCCCGGGACAGGAGGAACACTGAAGCTTTCTTT. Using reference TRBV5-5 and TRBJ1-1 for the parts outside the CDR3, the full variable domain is DAGVTQSPTHLIKTRGQQVTLRCSPISGHKSVSWYQQVLGQGPQFIFQYYEKEERGRGNFPDRFSARQFPNYSSELNVNALLLGDSALYLCASSSRDRRNTEAFFGQGTRLTVV.

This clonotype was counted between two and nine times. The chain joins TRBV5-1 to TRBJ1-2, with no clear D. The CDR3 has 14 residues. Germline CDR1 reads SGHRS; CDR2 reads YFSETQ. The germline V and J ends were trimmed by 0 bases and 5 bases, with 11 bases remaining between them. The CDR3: CASSLEAGGYGYTF. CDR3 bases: TGCGCCAGCAGCTTGGAGGCAGGCGGTTATGGCTACACCTTC.